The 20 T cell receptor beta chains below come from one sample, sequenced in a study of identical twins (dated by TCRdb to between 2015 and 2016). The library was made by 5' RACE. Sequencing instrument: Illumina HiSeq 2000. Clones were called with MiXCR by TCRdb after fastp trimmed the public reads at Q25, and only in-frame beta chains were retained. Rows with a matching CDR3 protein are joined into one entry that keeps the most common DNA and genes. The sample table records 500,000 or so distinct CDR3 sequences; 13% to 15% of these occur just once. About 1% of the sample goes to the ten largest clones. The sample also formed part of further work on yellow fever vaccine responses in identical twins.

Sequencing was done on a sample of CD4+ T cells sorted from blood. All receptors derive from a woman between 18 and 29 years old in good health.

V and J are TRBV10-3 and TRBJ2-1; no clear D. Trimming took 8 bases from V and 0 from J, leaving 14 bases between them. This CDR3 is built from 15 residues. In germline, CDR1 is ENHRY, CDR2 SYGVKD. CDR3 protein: CAIRFRLSSYNEQFF. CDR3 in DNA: TGTGCCATCCGATTCAGGTTAAGCTCCTACAATGAGCAGTTCTTC.

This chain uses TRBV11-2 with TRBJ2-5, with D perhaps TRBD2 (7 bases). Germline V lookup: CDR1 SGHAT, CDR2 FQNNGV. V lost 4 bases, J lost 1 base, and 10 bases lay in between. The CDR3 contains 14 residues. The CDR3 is CASSWRGPQETQYF. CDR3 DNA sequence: TGTGCCAGCAGCTGGCGGGGGCCCCAAGAGACCCAGTACTTC.

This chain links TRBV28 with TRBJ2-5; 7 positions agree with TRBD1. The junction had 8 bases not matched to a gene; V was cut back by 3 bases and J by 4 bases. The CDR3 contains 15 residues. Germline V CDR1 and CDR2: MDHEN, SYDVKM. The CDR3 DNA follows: TGTGCCAGCAGTTTCCCGACAGGGTCGCTAGAGACCCAGTACTTC. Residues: CASSFPTGSLETQYF.

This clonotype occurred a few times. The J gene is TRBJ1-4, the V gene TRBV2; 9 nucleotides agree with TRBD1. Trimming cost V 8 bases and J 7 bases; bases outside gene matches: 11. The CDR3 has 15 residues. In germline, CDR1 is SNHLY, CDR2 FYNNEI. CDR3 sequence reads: CASLPYRGLGEKLFF. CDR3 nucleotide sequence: TGTGCCAGCCTTCCATACAGGGGGCTGGGTGAAAAACTGTTTTTT.

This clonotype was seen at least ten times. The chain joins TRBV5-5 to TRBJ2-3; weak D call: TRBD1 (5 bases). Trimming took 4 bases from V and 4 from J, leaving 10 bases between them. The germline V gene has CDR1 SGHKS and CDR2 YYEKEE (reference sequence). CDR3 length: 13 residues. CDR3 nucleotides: TGTGCCAGCAGCATGACAGAGGCAGATACGCAGTATTTT. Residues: CASSMTEADTQYF.

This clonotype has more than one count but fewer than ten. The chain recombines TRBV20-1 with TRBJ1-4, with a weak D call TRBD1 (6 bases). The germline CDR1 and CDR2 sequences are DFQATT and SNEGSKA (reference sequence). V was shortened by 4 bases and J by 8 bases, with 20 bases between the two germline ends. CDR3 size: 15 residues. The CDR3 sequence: CSATQGDGGGEKLFF. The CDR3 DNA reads TGCAGTGCTACACAGGGTGATGGGGGAGGGGAAAAACTGTTTTTT.

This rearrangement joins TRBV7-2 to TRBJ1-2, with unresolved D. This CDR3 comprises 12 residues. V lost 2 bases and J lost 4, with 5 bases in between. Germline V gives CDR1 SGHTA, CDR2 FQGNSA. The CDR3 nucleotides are TGTGCCAGCAGCTTAAAATCCTATGGCTACACCTTC. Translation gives CASSLKSYGYTF.

As DNA, the CDR3 is TGTGCCAGCAGCCAAGGGACAGGGGTTCGGGAGACCCAGTACTTC. Translated: CASSQGTGVRETQYF. This chain links TRBV4-2 with TRBJ2-5, with 9 bases lining up with TRBD1. In germline, CDR1 is LGHNA, CDR2 YNFKEQ. V was clipped by 1 base and J by 5 bases; unmatched bases: 5. This CDR3 has 15 residues.

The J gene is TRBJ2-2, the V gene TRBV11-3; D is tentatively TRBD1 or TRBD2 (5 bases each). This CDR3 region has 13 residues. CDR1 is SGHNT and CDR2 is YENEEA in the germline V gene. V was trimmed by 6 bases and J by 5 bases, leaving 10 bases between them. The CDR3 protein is CASSGTETGELFF. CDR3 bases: TGTGCCAGCAGTGGGACCGAGACCGGGGAGCTGTTTTTT.

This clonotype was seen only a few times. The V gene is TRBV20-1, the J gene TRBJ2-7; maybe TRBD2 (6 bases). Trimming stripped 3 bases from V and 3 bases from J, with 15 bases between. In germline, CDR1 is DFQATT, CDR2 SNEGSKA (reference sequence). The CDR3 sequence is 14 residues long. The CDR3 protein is CSASPSGLNYEQYF. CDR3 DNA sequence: TGCAGTGCTAGTCCTTCAGGACTAAACTACGAGCAGTACTTC.

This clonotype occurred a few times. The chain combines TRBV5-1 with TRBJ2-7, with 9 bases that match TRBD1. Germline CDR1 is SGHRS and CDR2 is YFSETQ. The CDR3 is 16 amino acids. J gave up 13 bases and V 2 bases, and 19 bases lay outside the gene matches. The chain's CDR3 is CASSLSTGGSPARVYF. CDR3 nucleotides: TGCGCCAGCAGCTTAAGTACAGGGGGCTCCCCGGCTCGAGTTTACTTC.

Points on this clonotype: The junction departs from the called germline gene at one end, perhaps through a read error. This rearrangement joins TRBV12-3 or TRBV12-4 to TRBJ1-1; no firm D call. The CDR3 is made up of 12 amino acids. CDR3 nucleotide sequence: TGTGGCAGCAAAAACCTGGGGACTGAAGCTTTCTTT. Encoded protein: CGSKNLGTEAFF.

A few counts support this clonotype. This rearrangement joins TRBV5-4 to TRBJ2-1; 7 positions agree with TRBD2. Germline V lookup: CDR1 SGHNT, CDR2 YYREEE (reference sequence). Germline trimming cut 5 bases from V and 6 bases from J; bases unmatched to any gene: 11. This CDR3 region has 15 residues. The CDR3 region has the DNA TGTGCCAGCAGGACGCGGGGGACCGGGGGCAATGAGCAGTTCTTC. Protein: CASRTRGTGGNEQFF.

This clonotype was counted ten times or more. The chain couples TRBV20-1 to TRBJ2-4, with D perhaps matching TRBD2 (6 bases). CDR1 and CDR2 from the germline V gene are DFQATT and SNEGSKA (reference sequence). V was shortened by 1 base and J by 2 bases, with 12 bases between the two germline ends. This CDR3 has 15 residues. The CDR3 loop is CSARAFRDSKNIQYF. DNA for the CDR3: TGCAGTGCTAGAGCCTTCCGGGACTCCAAAAACATTCAGTACTTC.

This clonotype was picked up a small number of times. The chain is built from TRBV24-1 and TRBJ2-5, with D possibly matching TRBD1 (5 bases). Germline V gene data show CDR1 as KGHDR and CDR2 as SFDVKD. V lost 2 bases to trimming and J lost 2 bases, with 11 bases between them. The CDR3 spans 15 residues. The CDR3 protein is CATSDSRQRQETQYF. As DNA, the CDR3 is TGTGCCACCAGTGATTCGAGACAGAGACAAGAGACCCAGTACTTC.

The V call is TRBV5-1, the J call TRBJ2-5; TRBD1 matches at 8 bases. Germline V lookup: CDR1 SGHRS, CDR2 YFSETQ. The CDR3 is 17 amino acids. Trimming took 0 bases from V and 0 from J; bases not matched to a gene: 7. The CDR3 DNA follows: TGCGCCAGCAGCTTGGATCCGCCGACAGGGGACCAAGAGACCCAGTACTTC. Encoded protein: CASSLDPPTGDQETQYF.

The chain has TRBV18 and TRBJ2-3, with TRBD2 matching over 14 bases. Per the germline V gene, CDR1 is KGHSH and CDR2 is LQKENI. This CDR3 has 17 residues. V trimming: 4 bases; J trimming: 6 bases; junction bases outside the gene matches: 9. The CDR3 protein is CASSLGLAGGRADTQYF. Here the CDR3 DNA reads TGTGCCAGCTCACTAGGACTAGCGGGGGGCCGAGCCGATACGCAGTATTTT.

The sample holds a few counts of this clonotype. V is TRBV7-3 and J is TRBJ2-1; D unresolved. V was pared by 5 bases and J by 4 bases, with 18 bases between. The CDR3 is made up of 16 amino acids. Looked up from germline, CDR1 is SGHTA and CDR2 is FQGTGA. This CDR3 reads CASSEKGPTVYNEQFF. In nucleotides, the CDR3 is TGTGCCAGCAGCGAGAAGGGCCCGACCGTTTACAATGAGCAGTTCTTC.

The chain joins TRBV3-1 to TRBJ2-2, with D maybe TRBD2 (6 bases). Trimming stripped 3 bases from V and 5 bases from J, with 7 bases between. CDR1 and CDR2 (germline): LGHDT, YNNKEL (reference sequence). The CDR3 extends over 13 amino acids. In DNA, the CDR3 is TGTGCCAGCAGCCAGGCGGGGACCGGGGAGCTGTTTTTT. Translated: CASSQAGTGELFF.

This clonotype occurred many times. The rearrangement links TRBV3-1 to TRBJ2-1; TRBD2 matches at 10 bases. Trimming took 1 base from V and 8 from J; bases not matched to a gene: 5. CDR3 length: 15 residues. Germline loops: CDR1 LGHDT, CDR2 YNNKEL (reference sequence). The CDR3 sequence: CASSQVSGRTDEQFF. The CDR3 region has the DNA TGTGCCAGCAGCCAAGTTAGCGGGAGGACCGATGAGCAGTTCTTC.